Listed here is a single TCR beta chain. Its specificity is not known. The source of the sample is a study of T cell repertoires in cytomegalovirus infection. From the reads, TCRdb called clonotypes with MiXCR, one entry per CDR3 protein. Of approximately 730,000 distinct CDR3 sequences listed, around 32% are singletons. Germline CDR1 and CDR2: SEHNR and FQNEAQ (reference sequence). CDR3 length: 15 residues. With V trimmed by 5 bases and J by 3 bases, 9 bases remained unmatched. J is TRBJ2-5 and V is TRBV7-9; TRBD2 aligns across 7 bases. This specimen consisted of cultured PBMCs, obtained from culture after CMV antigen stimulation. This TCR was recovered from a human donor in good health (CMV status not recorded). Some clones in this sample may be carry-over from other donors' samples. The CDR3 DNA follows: TGTGCCAGCAGCCCCAGTGCGGCGGGGGAAGAGACCCAGTACTTC. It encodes CASSPSAAGEETQYF.